These 11 T cell receptor beta chains came from one sample sequenced in a study of blood T cells in healthy people across ages. The second PCR ran about 6 to 11 cycles with a sample-barcoded 5' primer and J-beta primers. TCRdb fed the 5' RACE reads into MiXCR, producing one record per CDR3 protein. The data hold 450,000 to 700,000 distinct CDR3 sequences, with roughly 29% observed a single time. The sample consisted of blood. The receptors were sampled from a woman in her seventies in good health.

This chain uses TRBV5-6 with TRBJ1-1, with D possibly matching TRBD1 (5 bases). The CDR3 sequence is 14 residues long. The germline V and J ends were trimmed by 4 bases and 3 bases, with 13 bases remaining between them. Germline CDR1 is SGHDT and CDR2 is YYEEEE. This CDR3 is CASSALDRYTEAFF. In DNA, the CDR3 is TGTGCCAGCAGCGCTCTTGACAGATACACTGAAGCTTTCTTT.

The chain uses TRBV12-3 or TRBV12-4 and TRBJ2-5; TRBD2 agrees at 10 bases. There are 15 residues in the CDR3. V gave up 6 bases and J gave up 2 bases; unmatched junction bases: 6. The CDR3 loop is CASSRPSGGQETQYF. The CDR3 coding sequence is TGTGCCAGCAGCCGACCTAGCGGGGGACAAGAGACCCAGTACTTC.

There are a few counts of this clonotype. The CDR3 coding sequence is TGTGCCAGCAGTTTCCGGAGGGCAGGTACTGAAGCTTTCTTT. Amino acids: CASSFRRAGTEAFF. The chain couples TRBV12-3 or TRBV12-4 to TRBJ1-1; no definite D call. The CDR3 consists of 14 residues. Between the trimmed V and J ends, which lost 3 bases and 5 bases, there was a span of 13 bases.

The chain joins TRBV7-2 to TRBJ1-4; 10 nucleotides agree with TRBD1. This CDR3 comprises 14 residues. V was clipped by 5 bases and J by 8 bases; unmatched bases: 5. Germline-derived CDR1 and CDR2 are SGHTA and FQGNSA. The CDR3 is CASSDRDRGEKLFF. The CDR3 coding sequence is TGTGCCAGCAGCGACCGGGACAGGGGCGAAAAACTGTTTTTT. Filled out from reference TRBV7-2 and TRBJ1-4, the complete variable domain reads GAGVSQSPSNKVTEKGKDVELRCDPISGHTALYWYRQSLGQGLEFLIYFQGNSAPDKSGLPSDRFSAERTGGSVSTLTIQRTQQEDSAVYLCASSDRDRGEKLFFGSGTQLSVL.

In its sample, this clonotype was seen a few times. The chain employs TRBV25-1 and TRBJ1-1, with D hard to call. Deletions cut 6 bases from V and 10 bases from J, with 15 bases between. Germline CDR1 reads MGHDK; CDR2 reads SYGVNS. The CDR3 is made up of 12 amino acids. This chain's CDR3 is CASRFWEERAFF. In DNA form, the CDR3 reads TGTGCCAGCAGATTCTGGGAGGAGCGAGCTTTCTTT.

In this sample, this clonotype turned up a few times. J is TRBJ2-1 and V is TRBV6-5; D possibly uses TRBD1 or TRBD2 (6 bases each). The end of the DNA is better explained by TRBJ2-7, so the J call may be wrong. The germline gives CDR1 MNHEY, CDR2 SVGAGI. CDR3 size: 13 residues. The chain's CDR3 is CASSAGGPYEQYF. The DNA for the CDR3 is TGTGCCAGCAGTGCCGGGGGCCCCTACGAGCAGTACTTC.

Of note for this clonotype: A much larger clone is a single base away; this may be a read error. The chain uses TRBV11-2 and TRBJ2-4, with 8 bases identical to TRBD1. The CDR3 runs 15 residues. CDR1 is SGHAT and CDR2 is FQNNGV in the germline V gene. V trimming: 0 bases; J trimming: 6 bases; junction bases outside the gene matches: 4. CDR3 sequence reads: CASSLDQTGGNIQYF. CDR3 nucleotide sequence: TGTGCCAGCAGCTTAGATCAAACAGGGGGAAACATTCAGTACTTC.

Of note for this clonotype: This may come from a read error, since a much larger clone is one base off. In this CDR3 the conserved last residue, phenylalanine or tryptophan, is missing, so a read error is likely. The rearrangement uses TRBV7-2 and TRBJ2-5; TRBD2 aligns across 8 bases. The V segment lost 1 base and the J segment 4 bases; nucleotides outside the gene matches: 5. The CDR3 loop spans 15 amino acids. The germline V gene has CDR1 SGHTA and CDR2 FQGNSA. CDR3 sequence reads: CASSLGAGGIETQYS. As DNA, the CDR3 is TGTGCCAGCAGCTTAGGGGCGGGGGGAATAGAGACCCAGTACTCC.

This clonotype has a handful of counts. This chain's CDR3 is CASALQMNTEAFF. The CDR3 DNA sequence: TGCGCCAGCGCCCTCCAGATGAACACTGAAGCTTTCTTT. The chain is built from TRBV10-2 and TRBJ1-1, with D hard to call. Germline loops: CDR1 WSHSY, CDR2 SAAADI. The CDR3 consists of 13 residues. Trimming cost V 8 bases and J 0 bases, with 10 bases left between them.

In its sample, this clonotype was seen a few times. The chain combines TRBV7-6 with TRBJ2-1, with 11 bases that match TRBD2. Germline V gene sequence: CDR1 SGHVS, CDR2 FNYEAQ. V lost 5 bases and J lost 2; bases outside the gene matches: 8. The CDR3 has 17 residues. CDR3 in DNA: TGTGCCAGCAGCCTTCGACTAGCGGGGCCGGCCTACAATGAGCAGTTCTTC. Protein sequence: CASSLRLAGPAYNEQFF. The variable domain in full, completed from reference TRBV7-6 and TRBJ2-1, reads GAGVSQSPRYKVTKRGQDVALRCDPISGHVSLYWYRQALGQGPEFLTYFNYEAQQDKSGLPNDRFSAERPEGSISTLTIQRTEQRDSAMYRCASSLRLAGPAYNEQFFGPGTRLTVL.

The chain recombines TRBV5-5 with TRBJ2-5; TRBD1 agrees at 7 bases. The CDR3 length is 14 residues. Germline assignment: CDR1 SGHKS and CDR2 YYEKEE (reference sequence). V gave up 4 bases and J gave up 2 bases; unmatched junction bases: 5. CDR3 nucleotides: TGTGCCAGCAGCCACGGGACAGTTCAAGAGACCCAGTACTTC. The encoded protein is CASSHGTVQETQYF.